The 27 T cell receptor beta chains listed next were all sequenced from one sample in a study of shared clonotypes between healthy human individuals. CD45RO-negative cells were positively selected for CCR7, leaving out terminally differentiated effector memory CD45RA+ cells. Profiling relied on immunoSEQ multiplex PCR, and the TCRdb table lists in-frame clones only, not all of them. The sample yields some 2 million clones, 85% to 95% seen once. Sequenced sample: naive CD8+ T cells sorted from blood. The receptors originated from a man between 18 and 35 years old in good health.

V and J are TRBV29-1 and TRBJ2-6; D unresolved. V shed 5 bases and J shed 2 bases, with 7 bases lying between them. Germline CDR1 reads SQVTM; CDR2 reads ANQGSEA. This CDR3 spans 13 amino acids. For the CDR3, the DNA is TGCAGCGTTCTTCAGGCTGGGGCCAACGTCCTGACTTTC. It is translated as CSVLQAGANVLTF.

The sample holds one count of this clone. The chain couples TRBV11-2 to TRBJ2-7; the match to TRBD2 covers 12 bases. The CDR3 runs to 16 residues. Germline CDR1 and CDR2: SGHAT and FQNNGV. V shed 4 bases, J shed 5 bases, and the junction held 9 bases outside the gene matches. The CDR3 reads CASSSSSGGADHEQYF. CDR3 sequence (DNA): TGTGCCAGCAGCTCTTCTAGCGGGGGGGCCGATCACGAGCAGTACTTC.

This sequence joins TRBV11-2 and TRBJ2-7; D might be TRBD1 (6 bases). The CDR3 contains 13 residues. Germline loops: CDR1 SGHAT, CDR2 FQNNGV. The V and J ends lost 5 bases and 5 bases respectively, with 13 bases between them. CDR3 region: CASSDTNRDEQYF. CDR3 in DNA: TGTGCCAGCAGCGACACAAACAGGGACGAGCAGTACTTC. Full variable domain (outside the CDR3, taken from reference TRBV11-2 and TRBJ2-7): EAGVAQSPRYKIIEKRQSVAFWCNPISGHATLYWYQQILGQGPKLLIQFQNNGVVDDSQLPKDRFSAERLKGVDSTLKIQPAKLEDSAVYLCASSDTNRDEQYFGPGTRLTVT.

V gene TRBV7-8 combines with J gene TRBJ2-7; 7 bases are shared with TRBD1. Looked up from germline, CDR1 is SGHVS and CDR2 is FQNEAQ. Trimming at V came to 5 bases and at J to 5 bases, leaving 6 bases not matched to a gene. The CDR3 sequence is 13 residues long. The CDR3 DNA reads TGTGCCAGCAGCCTATCGACAGGGAACGAGCAGTACTTC. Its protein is CASSLSTGNEQYF.

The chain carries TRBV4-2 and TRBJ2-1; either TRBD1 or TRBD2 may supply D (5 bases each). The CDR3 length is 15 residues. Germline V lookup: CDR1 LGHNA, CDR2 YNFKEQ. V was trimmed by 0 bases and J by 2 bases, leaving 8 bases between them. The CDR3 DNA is TGTGCCAGCAGCCAAGAAGAGGGGACCTACAATGAGCAGTTCTTC. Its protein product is CASSQEEGTYNEQFF.

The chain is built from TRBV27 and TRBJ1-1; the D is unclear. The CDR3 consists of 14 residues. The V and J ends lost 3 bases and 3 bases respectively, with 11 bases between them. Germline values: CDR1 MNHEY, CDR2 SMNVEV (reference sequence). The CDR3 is CASSLGFSDTEAFF. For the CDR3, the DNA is TGTGCCAGCAGTTTGGGGTTTTCGGACACTGAAGCTTTCTTT.

CDR3 nucleotide sequence: TGTGCCAGCATGATCCACGGGGTGGAACAGCCCCAGCATTTT. It codes for CASMIHGVEQPQHF. The chain links TRBV28 to TRBJ1-5; no reliable D call. Looked up from germline, CDR1 is MDHEN and CDR2 is SYDVKM. This CDR3 region has 14 residues. Between the trimmed V and J ends, which lost 7 bases and 7 bases, there was a span of 17 bases.

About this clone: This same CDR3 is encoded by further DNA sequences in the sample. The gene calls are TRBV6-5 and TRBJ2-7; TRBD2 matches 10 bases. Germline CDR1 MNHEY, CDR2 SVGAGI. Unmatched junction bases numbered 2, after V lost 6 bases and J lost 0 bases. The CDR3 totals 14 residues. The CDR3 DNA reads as TGTGCCAGCAGCGGGACTAGCGCCTCCTACGAGCAGTACTTC. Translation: CASSGTSASYEQYF.

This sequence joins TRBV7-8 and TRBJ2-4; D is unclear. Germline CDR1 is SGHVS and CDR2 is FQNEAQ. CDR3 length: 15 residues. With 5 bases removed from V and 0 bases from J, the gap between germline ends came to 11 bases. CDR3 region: CASSRGKVAKNIQYF. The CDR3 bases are TGTGCCAGCAGCCGAGGAAAGGTAGCCAAAAACATTCAGTACTTC. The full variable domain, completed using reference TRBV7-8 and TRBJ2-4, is GAGVSQSPRYKVAKRGQDVALRCDPISGHVSLFWYQQALGQGPEFLTYFQNEAQLDKSGLPSDRFFAERPEGSVSTLKIQRTQQEDSAVYLCASSRGKVAKNIQYFGAGTRLSVL.

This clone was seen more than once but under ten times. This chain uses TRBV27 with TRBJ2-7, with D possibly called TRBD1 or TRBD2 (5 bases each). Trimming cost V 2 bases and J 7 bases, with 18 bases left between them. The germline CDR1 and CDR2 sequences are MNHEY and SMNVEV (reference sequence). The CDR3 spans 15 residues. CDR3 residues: CASSLRSRGDREQYF. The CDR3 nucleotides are TGTGCCAGCAGTTTAAGGTCGAGAGGGGATCGGGAGCAGTACTTC.

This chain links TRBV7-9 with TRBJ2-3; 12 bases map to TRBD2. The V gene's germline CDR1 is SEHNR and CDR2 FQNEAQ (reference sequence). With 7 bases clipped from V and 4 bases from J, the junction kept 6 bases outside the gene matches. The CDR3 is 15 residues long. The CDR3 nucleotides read TGTGCCAGCACCGGGACTAGCGGGTCTCCAGATACGCAGTATTTT. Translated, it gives CASTGTSGSPDTQYF.

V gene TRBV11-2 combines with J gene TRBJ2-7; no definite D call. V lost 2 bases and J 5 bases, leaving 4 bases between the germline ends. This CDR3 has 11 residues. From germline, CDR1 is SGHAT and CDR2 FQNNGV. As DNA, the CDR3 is TGTGCCAGCAGCTTAAGGGACGAGCAGTACTTC. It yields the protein CASSLRDEQYF.

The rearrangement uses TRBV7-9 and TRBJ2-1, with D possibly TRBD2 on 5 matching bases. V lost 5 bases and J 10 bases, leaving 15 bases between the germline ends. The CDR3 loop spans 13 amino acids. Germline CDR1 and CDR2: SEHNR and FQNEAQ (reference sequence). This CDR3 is CASSPPTGVEQFF. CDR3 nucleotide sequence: TGTGCCAGCAGCCCGCCGACCGGGGTAGAGCAGTTCTTC.

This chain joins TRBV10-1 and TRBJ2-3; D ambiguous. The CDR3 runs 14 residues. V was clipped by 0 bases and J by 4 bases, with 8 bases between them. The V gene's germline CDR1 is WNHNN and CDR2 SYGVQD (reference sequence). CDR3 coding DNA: TGCGCCAGCAGTGAGTCTCCTGCGGCAGATACGCAGTATTTT. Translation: CASSESPAADTQYF.

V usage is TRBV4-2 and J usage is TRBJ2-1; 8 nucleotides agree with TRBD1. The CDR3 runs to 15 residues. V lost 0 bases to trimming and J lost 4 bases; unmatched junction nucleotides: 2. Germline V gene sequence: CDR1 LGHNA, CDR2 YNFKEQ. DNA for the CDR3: TGTGCCAGCAGCCAAGAGGACAGGGCGTACAATGAGCAGTTCTTC. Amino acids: CASSQEDRAYNEQFF.

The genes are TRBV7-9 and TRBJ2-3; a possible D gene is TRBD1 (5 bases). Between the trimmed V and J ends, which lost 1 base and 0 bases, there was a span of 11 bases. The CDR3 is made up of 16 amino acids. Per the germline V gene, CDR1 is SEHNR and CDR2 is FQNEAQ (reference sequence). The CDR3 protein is CASSLDVTDSTDTQYF. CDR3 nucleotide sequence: TGTGCCAGCAGCTTAGATGTGACAGACAGCACAGATACGCAGTATTTT.

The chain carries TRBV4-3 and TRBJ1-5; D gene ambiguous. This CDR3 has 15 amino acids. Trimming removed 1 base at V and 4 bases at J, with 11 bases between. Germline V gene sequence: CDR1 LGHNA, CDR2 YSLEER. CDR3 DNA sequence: TGCGCCAGCAGCCAAGCGATCCAGGATAATCAGCCCCAGCATTTT. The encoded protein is CASSQAIQDNQPQHF.

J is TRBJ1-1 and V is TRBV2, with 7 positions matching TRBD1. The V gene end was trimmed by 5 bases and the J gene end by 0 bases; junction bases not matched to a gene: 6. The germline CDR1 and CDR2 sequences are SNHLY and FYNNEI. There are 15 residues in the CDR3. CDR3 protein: CASSPGDSLNTEAFF. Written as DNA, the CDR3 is TGTGCCAGCAGTCCTGGGGACAGCTTGAACACTGAAGCTTTCTTT.

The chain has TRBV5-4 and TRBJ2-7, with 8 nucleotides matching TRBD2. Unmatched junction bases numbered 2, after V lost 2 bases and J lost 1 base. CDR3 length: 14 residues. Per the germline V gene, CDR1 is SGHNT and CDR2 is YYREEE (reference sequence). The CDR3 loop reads CASSFSGESYEQYF. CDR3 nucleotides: TGTGCCAGCAGCTTTAGCGGGGAGTCCTACGAGCAGTACTTC.

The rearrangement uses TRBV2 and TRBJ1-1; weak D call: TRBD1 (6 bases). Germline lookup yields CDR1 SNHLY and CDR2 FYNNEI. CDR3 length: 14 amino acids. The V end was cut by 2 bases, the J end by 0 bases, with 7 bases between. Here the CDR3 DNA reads TGTGCCAGCAGTGAACAGGGGATGAACACTGAAGCTTTCTTT. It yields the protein CASSEQGMNTEAFF.

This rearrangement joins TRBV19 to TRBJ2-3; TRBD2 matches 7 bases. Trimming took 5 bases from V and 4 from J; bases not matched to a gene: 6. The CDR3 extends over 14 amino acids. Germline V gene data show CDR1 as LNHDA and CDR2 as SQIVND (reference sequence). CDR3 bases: TGTGCCAGTAGTGAAGAGGCGGGAGCAGATACGCAGTATTTT. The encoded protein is CASSEEAGADTQYF.

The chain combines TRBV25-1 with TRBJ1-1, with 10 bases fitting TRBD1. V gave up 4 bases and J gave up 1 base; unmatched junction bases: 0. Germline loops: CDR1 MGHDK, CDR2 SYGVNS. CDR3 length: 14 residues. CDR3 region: CASSGDRGNTEAFF. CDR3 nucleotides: TGTGCCAGCAGTGGGGACAGGGGGAACACTGAAGCTTTCTTT.

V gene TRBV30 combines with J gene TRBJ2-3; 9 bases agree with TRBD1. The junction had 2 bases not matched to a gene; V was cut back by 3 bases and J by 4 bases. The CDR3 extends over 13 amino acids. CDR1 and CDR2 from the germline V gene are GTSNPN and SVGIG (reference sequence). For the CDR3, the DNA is TGTGCCTGGAGGGACAGGGGCGCAGATACGCAGTATTTT. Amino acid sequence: CAWRDRGADTQYF.

DNA for the CDR3: TGTGCCAGCAGCCTGGGACTAGCGGACAATGAGCAGTTCTTC. Its translation: CASSLGLADNEQFF. The rearrangement uses TRBV14 and TRBJ2-1; TRBD2 aligns across 11 bases. The CDR3 is 14 amino acids. Per germline, CDR1 SGHDN and CDR2 FVKESK. With 4 bases clipped from V and 5 bases from J, the junction kept 1 base outside the gene matches.

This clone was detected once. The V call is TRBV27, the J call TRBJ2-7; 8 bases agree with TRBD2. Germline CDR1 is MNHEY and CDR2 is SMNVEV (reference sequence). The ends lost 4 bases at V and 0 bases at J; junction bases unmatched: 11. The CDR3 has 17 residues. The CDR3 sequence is CASSSWGYGGVSYEQYF. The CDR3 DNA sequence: TGTGCCAGCAGTTCCTGGGGGTACGGGGGGGTCTCCTACGAGCAGTACTTC.

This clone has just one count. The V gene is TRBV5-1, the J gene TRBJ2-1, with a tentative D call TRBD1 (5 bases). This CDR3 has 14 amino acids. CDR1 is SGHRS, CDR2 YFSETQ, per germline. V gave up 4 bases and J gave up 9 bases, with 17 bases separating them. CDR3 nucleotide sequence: TGCGCCAGCAGCCCCTATTTAGCAGGGATTGAGCAGTTCTTC. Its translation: CASSPYLAGIEQFF.

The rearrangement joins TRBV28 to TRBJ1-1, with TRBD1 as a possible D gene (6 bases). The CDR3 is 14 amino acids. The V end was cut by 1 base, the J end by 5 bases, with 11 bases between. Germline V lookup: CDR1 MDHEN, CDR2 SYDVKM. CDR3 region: CASSLLGGRTEAFF. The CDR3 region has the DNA TGTGCCAGCAGTTTATTAGGGGGGAGGACTGAAGCTTTCTTT.